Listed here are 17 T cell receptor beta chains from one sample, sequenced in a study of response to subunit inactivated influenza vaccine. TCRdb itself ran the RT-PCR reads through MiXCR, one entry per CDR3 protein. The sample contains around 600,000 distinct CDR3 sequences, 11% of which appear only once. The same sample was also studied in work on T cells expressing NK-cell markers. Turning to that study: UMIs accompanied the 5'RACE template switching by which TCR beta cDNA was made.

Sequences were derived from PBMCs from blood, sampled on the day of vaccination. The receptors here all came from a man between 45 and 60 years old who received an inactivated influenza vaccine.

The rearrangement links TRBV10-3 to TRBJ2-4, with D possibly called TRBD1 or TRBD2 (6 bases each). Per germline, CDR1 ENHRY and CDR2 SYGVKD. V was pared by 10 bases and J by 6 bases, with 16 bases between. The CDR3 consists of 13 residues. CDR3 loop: CATGVMEGNIQYF. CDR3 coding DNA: TGTGCCACAGGGGTGATGGAGGGAAACATTCAGTACTTC.

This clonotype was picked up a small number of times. The CDR3 DNA reads as TGTGCCAGCAGTGAAGGGACAGGGGGGGAAGAGACCCAGTACTTC. Translated, it gives CASSEGTGGEETQYF. The V and J genes are TRBV2 and TRBJ2-5; 10 nucleotides match TRBD1. J was trimmed by 3 bases and V by 1 base; bases with no gene match: 2. Germline V lookup: CDR1 SNHLY, CDR2 FYNNEI. The CDR3 runs 15 residues.

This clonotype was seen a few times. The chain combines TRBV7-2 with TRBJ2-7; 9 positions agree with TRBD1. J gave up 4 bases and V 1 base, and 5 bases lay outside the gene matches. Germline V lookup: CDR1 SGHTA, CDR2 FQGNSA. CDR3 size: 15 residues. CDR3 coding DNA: TGTGCCAGCAGCTTAGTAAGGGACAGGGAGTACGAGCAGTACTTC. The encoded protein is CASSLVRDREYEQYF.

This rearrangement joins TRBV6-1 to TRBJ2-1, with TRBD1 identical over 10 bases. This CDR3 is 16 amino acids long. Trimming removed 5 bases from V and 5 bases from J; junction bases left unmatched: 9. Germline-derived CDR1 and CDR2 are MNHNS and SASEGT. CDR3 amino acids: CASSQSPGQGNNEQFF. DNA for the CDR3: TGTGCCAGCAGTCAATCCCCGGGACAGGGGAACAATGAGCAGTTCTTC.

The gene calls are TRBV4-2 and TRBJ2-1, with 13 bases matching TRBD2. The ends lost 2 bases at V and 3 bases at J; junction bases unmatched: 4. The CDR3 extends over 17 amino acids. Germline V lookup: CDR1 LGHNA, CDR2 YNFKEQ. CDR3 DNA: TGTGCCAGCAGCCAAAGGACTAGCGGGAGCCTCTACAATGAGCAGTTCTTC. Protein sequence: CASSQRTSGSLYNEQFF.

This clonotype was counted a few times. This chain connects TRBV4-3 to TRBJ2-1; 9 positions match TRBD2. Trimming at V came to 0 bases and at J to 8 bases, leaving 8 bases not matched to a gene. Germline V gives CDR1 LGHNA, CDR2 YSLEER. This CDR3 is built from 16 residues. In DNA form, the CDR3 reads TGCGCCAGCAGCCAAGATTTGAGGACTAGCGTTTATGAGCAGTTCTTC. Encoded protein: CASSQDLRTSVYEQFF.

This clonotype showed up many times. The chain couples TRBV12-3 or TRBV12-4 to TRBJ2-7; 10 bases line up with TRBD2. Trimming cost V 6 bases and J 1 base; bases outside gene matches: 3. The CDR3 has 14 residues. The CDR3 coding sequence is TGTGCCAGCAGCCGACTAGCGGGTTCCTACGAGCAGTACTTC. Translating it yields CASSRLAGSYEQYF.

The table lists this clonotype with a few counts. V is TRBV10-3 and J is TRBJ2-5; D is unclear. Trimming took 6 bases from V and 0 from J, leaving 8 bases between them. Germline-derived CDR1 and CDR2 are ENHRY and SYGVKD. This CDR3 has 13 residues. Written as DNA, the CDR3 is TGTGCCATCAGGACATCCAACCAAGAGACCCAGTACTTC. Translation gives CAIRTSNQETQYF.

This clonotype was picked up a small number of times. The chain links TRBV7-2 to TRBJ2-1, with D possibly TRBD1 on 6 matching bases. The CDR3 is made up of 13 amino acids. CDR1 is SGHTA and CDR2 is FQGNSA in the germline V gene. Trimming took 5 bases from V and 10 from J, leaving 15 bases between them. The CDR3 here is CASSPDPRGEQFF. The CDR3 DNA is TGTGCCAGCAGCCCCGATCCCAGGGGAGAGCAGTTCTTC.

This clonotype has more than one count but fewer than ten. In nucleotides, the CDR3 is TGTGCCAGCAGCCAAGACTTACGTCTGGGCACTAGCGGATACAATGAGCAGTTCTTC. Translating it yields CASSQDLRLGTSGYNEQFF. The V call is TRBV4-2, the J call TRBJ2-1, with 8 bases matching TRBD2. CDR1 LGHNA and CDR2 YNFKEQ come from the germline V gene. The CDR3 covers 19 residues. V lost 0 bases to trimming and J lost 4 bases; unmatched junction nucleotides: 14.

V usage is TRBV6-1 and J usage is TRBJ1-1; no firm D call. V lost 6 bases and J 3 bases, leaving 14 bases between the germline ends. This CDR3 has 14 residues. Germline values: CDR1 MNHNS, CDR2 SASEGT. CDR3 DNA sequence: TGTGCCAGCAGGCTGGGTACAGCTGACACTGAAGCTTTCTTT. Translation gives CASRLGTADTEAFF.

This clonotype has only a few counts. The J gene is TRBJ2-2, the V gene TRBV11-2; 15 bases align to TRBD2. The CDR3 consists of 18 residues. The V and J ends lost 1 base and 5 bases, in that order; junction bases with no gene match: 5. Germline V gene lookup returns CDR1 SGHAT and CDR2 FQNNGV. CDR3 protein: CASSLGPGTSGRTGELFF. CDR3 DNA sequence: TGTGCCAGCAGCTTAGGACCCGGGACTAGCGGGAGGACCGGGGAGCTGTTTTTT. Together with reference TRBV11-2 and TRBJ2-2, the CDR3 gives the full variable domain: EAGVAQSPRYKIIEKRQSVAFWCNPISGHATLYWYQQILGQGPKLLIQFQNNGVVDDSQLPKDRFSAERLKGVDSTLKIQPAKLEDSAVYLCASSLGPGTSGRTGELFFGEGSRLTVL.

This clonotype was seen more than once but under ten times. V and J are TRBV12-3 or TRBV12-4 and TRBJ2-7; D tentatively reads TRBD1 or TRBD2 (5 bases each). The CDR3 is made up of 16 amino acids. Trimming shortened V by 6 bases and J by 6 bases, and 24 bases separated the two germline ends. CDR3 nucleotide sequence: TGTGCCAGCAGCCCCACGTGGGGCTCGGGGATGCGCGAGCAGTACTTC. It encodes CASSPTWGSGMREQYF.

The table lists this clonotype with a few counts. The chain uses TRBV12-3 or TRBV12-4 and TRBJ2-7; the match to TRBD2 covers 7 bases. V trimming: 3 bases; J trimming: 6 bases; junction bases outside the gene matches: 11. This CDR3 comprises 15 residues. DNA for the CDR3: TGTGCCAGCAGTTTTGGCGGGGGTGCCTTCGGCGAGCAGTACTTC. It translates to CASSFGGGAFGEQYF.

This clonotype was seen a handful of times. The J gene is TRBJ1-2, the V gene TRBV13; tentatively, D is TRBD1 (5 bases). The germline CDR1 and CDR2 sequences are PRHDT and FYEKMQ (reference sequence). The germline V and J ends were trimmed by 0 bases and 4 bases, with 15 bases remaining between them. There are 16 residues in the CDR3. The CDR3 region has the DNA TGTGCCAGCAGCTTAGGGCCGGGGACGCATCTCTATGGCTACACCTTC. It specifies CASSLGPGTHLYGYTF. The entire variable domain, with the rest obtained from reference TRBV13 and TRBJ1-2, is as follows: AAGVIQSPRHLIKEKRETATLKCYPIPRHDTVYWYQQGPGQDPQFLISFYEKMQSDKGSIPDRFSAQQFSDYHSELNMSSLELGDSALYFCASSLGPGTHLYGYTFGSGTRLTVV.

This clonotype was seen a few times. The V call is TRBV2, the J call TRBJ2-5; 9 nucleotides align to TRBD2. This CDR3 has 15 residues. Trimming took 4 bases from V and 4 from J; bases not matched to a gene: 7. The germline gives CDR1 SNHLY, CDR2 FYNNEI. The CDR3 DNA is TGTGCCAGCAGTGGGCTAGCGGGATGGGGAGAGACCCAGTACTTC. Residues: CASSGLAGWGETQYF.

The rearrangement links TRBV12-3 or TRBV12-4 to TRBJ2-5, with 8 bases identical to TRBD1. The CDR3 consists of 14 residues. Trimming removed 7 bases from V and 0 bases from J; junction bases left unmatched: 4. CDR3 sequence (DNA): TGTGCCAGCACCACGGACAGGGACCAAGAGACCCAGTACTTC. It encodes CASTTDRDQETQYF.